The present TCR beta chain was sequenced within a study of cytomegalovirus exposure and HLA in healthy donors. Study summary: Early released data had 80 million or so unique TCRs, all coming from HLA-typed donors. Study-wide results and caveats: In vitro checks showed that three CMV-associated chains really do target CMV antigens.

A word on this clone: As yet, its antigen is unknown.

Trimming pared 5 bases from V and 0 bases from J, leaving 10 bases between. The CDR3 consists of 14 residues. Germline CDR1 reads SGHTA; CDR2 reads FQGNSA. The PCR was carried out with 60 Vbeta primers and 13 Jbeta primers. Produced via immunoSEQ multiplex PCR; TCRdb's table is partial and in-frame only. The top ten hold about 1.5% of the sample, which has 170,000 or so clones, roughly 80% seen once. The sample taken for sequencing was PBMCs. This clonotype was obtained from a woman in her thirties in good health and CMV-seronegative. The rearrangement links TRBV7-2 to TRBJ2-5; maybe TRBD1 (6 bases). The CDR3 coding sequence is TGTGCCAGCAGCCCAACAGGGTACCAAGAGACCCAGTACTTC. It yields the protein CASSPTGYQETQYF.